Listed below are T cell receptor beta chains from one sample, sequenced in a study of control samples from healthy donors and cancer patients. Some clones are missing from TCRdb's copy, which holds only in-frame ones; the method was immunoSEQ multiplex PCR. The table has fewer than 120,000 clones, approximately 88% seen once. The sample comprised PBMCs. The receptors stem from an older woman with lung cancer. Each CDR3 is given with its conserved first and last residue. The D gene is left open where the match is weak. Size values are once, few and many counts, or a class for expanded clones, and some rows have none.

v_gene	abundance	j_gene	len	d_gene	CDR3aa	CDR3nt
TRBV11-3	.	TRBJ1-6	13	.	CASSLVRDSPLHF	TGTGCCAGCAGCTTAGTTCGGGATTCACCCCTCCACTTT
TRBV5-8	.	TRBJ1-4	15	.	CASSLVGGRFEKLFF	TGTGCCAGCAGCTTGGTAGGGGGACGCTTTGAAAAACTGTTTTTT
TRBV20-1	.	TRBJ2-7	11	.	CSAPDRDEQYF	TGCAGTGCCCCCGACCGTGACGAGCAGTACTTC
TRBV9	.	TRBJ1-1	12	.	CASSPQRGGAFF	TGTGCCAGCAGCCCACAGAGGGGGGGAGCTTTCTTT
TRBV7-2	.	TRBJ2-5	14	.	CASSLGGLQETQYF	TGTGCCAGCAGCTTAGGGGGACTCCAAGAGACCCAGTACTTC
TRBV5-4	many	TRBJ2-7	14	.	CASSYFGLPYEQYF	TGTGCCAGCAGCTATTTCGGCTTGCCCTACGAGCAGTACTTC
TRBV5-1	few	TRBJ1-1	13	.	CASSFAGETEAFF	TGCGCCAGCAGCTTCGCAGGGGAGACTGAAGCTTTCTTT
TRBV19	.	TRBJ2-1	14	.	CASSKGLSYNEQFF	TGTGCCAGTAGTAAGGGGCTATCCTACAATGAGCAGTTCTTC
TRBV11-3	.	TRBJ2-2	12	.	CASTGRVGELFF	TGTGCCAGCACCGGTCGTGTCGGGGAGCTGTTTTTT
TRBV6-2/TRBV6-3	.	TRBJ2-7	14	.	CASSYLGGSYEQYF	TGTGCCAGCAGTTACCTTGGCGGCAGCTACGAGCAGTACTTC
TRBV4-3	.	TRBJ2-2	14	.	CASSPVTEAGELFF	TGCGCCAGCAGCCCAGTGACAGAAGCCGGGGAGCTGTTTTTT
TRBV27	.	TRBJ2-4	16	.	CASSLVGNAAKNIQYF	TGTGCCAGCAGTTTAGTAGGAAACGCTGCCAAAAACATTCAGTACTTC
TRBV7-3	.	TRBJ2-5	15	.	CASSSESARGETQYF	TGTGCCAGCAGCTCCGAATCCGCTAGAGGAGAGACCCAGTACTTC
TRBV6-2/TRBV6-3	large	TRBJ2-7	14	.	CASSYSDSSYEQYF	TGTGCCAGCAGTTACTCGGACAGCTCCTACGAGCAGTACTTC
TRBV29-1	.	TRBJ1-2	13	.	CSAGGRANYGYTF	TGCAGCGCCGGGGGGCGCGCTAACTATGGCTACACCTTC
TRBV4-1	.	TRBJ2-3	19	.	CASSQTPQGRVGRTDTQYF	TGCGCCAGCAGCCAAACCCCACAGGGCAGGGTAGGGCGCACAGATACGCAGTATTTT
TRBV5-1	.	TRBJ1-2	18	.	CASSTAGRLNIENYGYTF	TGCGCCAGTAGCACCGCGGGACGACTGAACATTGAGAACTATGGCTACACCTTC
TRBV5-1	.	TRBJ2-7	17	.	CASSLGLRQNHSYEQYF	TGCGCCAGCAGCTTGGGGTTGAGGCAAAATCACTCCTACGAGCAGTACTTC
TRBV6-6	.	TRBJ1-2	15	TRBD1	CASSYSLGQGQGYTF	TGTGCCAGCAGTTACTCCCTGGGACAGGGGCAGGGCTACACCTTC
TRBV6-2/TRBV6-3	.	TRBJ1-2	16	TRBD1	CASSYSRDSGEYGYTF	TGTGCCAGCAGTTACTCGAGGGACAGCGGGGAATATGGCTACACCTTC
TRBV9	.	TRBJ1-3	16	.	CASSVGGPNSGNTIYF	TGTGCCAGCAGCGTAGGGGGTCCGAACTCTGGAAACACCATATATTTT
TRBV6-5	.	TRBJ2-3	12	TRBD1	CATRGTGDTQYF	TGTGCCACCCGAGGGACAGGAGATACGCAGTATTTT
TRBV5-5	.	TRBJ1-2	16	.	CASSSDIRGTNYGYTF	TGTGCCAGCAGCTCCGACATCAGGGGTACCAACTATGGCTACACCTTC
TRBV3-1/TRBV3-2	.	TRBJ1-2	14	.	CASSPGKGGYGYTF	TGTGCCAGCAGCCCAGGGAAAGGGGGCTATGGCTACACCTTC
TRBV27	.	TRBJ1-2	14	.	CASSLRTERDGYTF	TGTGCCAGCAGTTTAAGGACGGAAAGGGATGGCTACACCTTC
TRBV9	many	TRBJ1-1	13	.	CASSVGRRTEAFF	TGTGCCAGCAGCGTAGGCAGGAGGACTGAAGCTTTCTTT
TRBV5-1	.	TRBJ2-7	15	.	CASSLGNSDAYEQYF	TGCGCCAGCAGCTTAGGAAATAGCGACGCCTACGAGCAGTACTTC
TRBV14	once	TRBJ1-1	15	.	CASSQAGAPNTEAFF	TGTGCCAGCAGCCAAGCTGGGGCCCCGAACACTGAAGCTTTCTTT
TRBV25-1	.	TRBJ1-1	14	.	CASMNGQVNTEAFF	TGTGCCAGCATGAACGGGCAGGTGAACACTGAAGCTTTCTTT
TRBV5-1	.	TRBJ2-6	15	.	CASSLRMDGANVLTF	TGCGCCAGCAGCTTGAGGATGGATGGGGCCAACGTCCTGACTTTC
TRBV18	.	TRBJ1-2	14	TRBD1	CASSRTGEGYGYTF	TGTGCCAGCTCACGAACAGGGGAGGGATATGGCTACACCTTC
TRBV2	.	TRBJ2-7	14	.	CASSEVLGRASGDF	TGTGCCAGCAGTGAAGTTCTCGGCAGGGCATCTGGGGACTTC
TRBV18	.	TRBJ2-3	15	.	CASSSSVSEADTQYF	TGTGCCAGCTCGTCAAGTGTTTCTGAGGCAGATACGCAGTATTTT
TRBV29-1	.	TRBJ1-4	12	.	CSVLGASEKLFF	TGCAGCGTTTTGGGGGCATCTGAAAAACTGTTTTTT
TRBV6-2/TRBV6-3	.	TRBJ2-7	12	.	CASSYVGNEQYF	TGTGCCAGCAGTTACGTGGGGAACGAGCAGTACTTC
TRBV14	.	TRBJ1-4	15	.	CASSQGGLPWGKLFF	TGTGCCAGCAGCCAAGGTGGTCTCCCCTGGGGAAAACTGTTTTTT
TRBV9	.	TRBJ2-4	16	.	CASSVGSGPSGNIQYF	TGTGCCAGCAGCGTAGGATCCGGGCCGAGTGGAAACATTCAGTACTTC
TRBV19	.	TRBJ2-5	15	TRBD1	CASSIGDRPQETQYF	TGTGCCAGTAGTATAGGGGACAGGCCCCAAGAGACCCAGTACTTC
TRBV28	once	TRBJ1-5	16	TRBD1	CASSSGQGNGNQPQHF	TGTGCCAGCAGTTCGGGACAGGGGAATGGCAATCAGCCCCAGCATTTT
TRBV19	.	TRBJ1-2	14	.	CASSPDRLNYGYTF	TGTGCCAGTAGCCCGGACAGACTTAACTATGGCTACACCTTC
TRBV7-9	few	TRBJ1-1	13	TRBD1	CASSLGETGKAFF	TGTGCCAGCAGCTTAGGAGAGACAGGGAAAGCTTTCTTT
TRBV29-1	.	TRBJ2-5	15	TRBD2	CSVRSPRGVQETQYF	TGCAGCGTTCGGTCACCCCGGGGGGTCCAAGAGACCCAGTACTTC
TRBV7-9	.	TRBJ1-6	15	.	CASSFSVVGNSPLHF	TGTGCCAGCAGCTTCTCCGTAGTGGGTAATTCACCCCTCCACTTT
TRBV7-9	.	TRBJ2-7	15	.	CASSEGGAALYEQYF	TGTGCCAGCAGCGAAGGGGGAGCGGCTCTCTACGAGCAGTACTTC
TRBV5-4	once	TRBJ2-3	17	TRBD1	CASSLRLTGGGTDTQYF	TGTGCCAGCAGCTTGCGCCTCACAGGGGGAGGCACAGATACGCAGTATTTT
TRBV2	.	TRBJ1-6	13	.	CASRSEGMAPLHF	TGTGCCAGCAGGTCGGAGGGGATGGCACCCCTCCACTTT
TRBV4-1	few	TRBJ2-1	18	TRBD2	CASSQDPGTSGTYNEQFF	TGCGCCAGCAGCCAAGATCCCGGGACTAGCGGGACCTACAATGAGCAGTTCTTC